This T cell receptor (beta chain) was found in a study of CD8+CD57+ T cells in acquired aplastic anemia. Looking at the study overall: Researchers reported that healthy donors averaged roughly 10 million reads for CD4+ cells.

Genomic DNA constituted the template upon which TCR beta VDJ and CDR3 profiling was performed. In TCRdb, the reads were re-called with MiXCR into one record per CDR3 protein. The table lists around 140,000 distinct CDR3 sequences, more than 35% of them singletons. Ten or more counts support this clonotype. Its antigen is unidentified. Findings and caveats of the study: Significant differences in CD8+ Simpson's diversity were not observed between patients and controls. Twenty-nine CD8+ CDR3 sequences were shared between patients and controls.

CDR3 size: 14 residues. Trimming removed 6 bases at V and 4 bases at J, with 19 bases between. Germline CDR1 is DFQATT and CDR2 is SNEGSKA (reference sequence). The chain links TRBV20-1 to TRBJ2-7, with D possibly being TRBD1 (6 bases). Sequenced material: sorted CD4+, CD8+, or CD8+CD57+ T cells (not recorded which) from PBMCs. The TCR sequence derives from a human donor in good health, serving as a control. The CDR3 DNA sequence: TGCAGTGCCACCGGACAGCGTCGTGGGTACGAGCAGTACTTC. Translating gives CSATGQRRGYEQYF.